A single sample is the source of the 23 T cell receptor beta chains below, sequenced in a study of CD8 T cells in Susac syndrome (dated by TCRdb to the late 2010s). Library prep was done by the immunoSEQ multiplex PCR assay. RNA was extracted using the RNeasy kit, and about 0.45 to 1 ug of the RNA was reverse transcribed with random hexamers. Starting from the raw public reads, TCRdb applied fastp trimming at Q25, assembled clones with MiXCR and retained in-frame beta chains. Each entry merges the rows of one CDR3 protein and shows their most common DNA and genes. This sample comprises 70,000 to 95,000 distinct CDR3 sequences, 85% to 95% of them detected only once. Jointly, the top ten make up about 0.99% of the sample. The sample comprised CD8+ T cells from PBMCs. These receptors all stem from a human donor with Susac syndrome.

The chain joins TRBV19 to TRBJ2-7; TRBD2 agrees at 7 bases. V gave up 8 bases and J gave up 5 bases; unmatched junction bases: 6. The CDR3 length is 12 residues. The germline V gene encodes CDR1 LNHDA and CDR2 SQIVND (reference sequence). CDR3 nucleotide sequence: TGTGCCAGTGGCGGGGGTGGAAACGAGCAGTACTTC. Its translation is CASGGGGNEQYF.

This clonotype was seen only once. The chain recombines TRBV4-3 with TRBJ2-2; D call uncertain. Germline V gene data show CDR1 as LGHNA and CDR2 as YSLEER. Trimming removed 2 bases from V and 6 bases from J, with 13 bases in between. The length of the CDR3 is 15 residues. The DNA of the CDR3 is TGCGCCAGCAGCCAAACTGGGGATATGTCCGGGGAGCTGTTTTTT. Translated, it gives CASSQTGDMSGELFF.

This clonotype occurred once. Written as DNA, the CDR3 is TGTGCCAGCAGCCAACGTAAGGTGGTGGACGAGCAGTACTTC. This sequence encodes CASSQRKVVDEQYF. This chain uses TRBV3-1 with TRBJ2-7; D ambiguous. Deletions cut 2 bases from V and 5 bases from J, with 13 bases between. Germline lookup yields CDR1 LGHDT and CDR2 YNNKEL (reference sequence). This CDR3 is built from 14 residues.

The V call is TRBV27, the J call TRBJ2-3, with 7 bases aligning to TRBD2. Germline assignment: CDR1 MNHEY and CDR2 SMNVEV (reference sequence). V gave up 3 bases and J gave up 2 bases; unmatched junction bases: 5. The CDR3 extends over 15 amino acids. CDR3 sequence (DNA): TGTGCCAGCAGTTTTAGTAGCGGGCACACAGATACGCAGTATTTT. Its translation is CASSFSSGHTDTQYF.

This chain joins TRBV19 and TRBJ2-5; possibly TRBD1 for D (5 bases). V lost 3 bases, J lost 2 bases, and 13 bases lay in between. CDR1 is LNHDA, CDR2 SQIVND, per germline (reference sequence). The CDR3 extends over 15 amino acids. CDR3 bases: TGTGCCAGTAGTATGTACAGGTCCGTTCAAGAGACCCAGTACTTC. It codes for CASSMYRSVQETQYF.

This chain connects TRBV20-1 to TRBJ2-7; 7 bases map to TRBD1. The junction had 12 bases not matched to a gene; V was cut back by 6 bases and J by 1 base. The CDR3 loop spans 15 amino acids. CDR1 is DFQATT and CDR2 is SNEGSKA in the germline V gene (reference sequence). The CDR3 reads CSAAASTGASYEQYF. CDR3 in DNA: TGCAGTGCCGCAGCCTCCACAGGGGCTTCCTACGAGCAGTACTTC.

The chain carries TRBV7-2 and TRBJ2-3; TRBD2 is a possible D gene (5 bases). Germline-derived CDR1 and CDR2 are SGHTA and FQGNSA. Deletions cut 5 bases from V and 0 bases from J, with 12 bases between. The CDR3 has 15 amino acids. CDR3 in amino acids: CASSPARTSTDTQYF. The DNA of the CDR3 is TGTGCCAGCAGCCCCGCCCGGACTAGCACAGATACGCAGTATTTT.

CDR3: CATSRIATNEKLFF. CDR3 sequence (DNA): TGTGCCACCAGCAGAATCGCAACTAATGAAAAACTGTTTTTT. The rearrangement uses TRBV15 and TRBJ1-4; the D is unclear. This CDR3 is 14 amino acids long. Germline loops: CDR1 LNHNV, CDR2 YYDKDF (reference sequence). V shed 2 bases and J shed 0 bases, with 4 bases lying between them. Looking up the rest from reference TRBV15 and TRBJ1-4 gives the full variable domain: DAMVIQNPRYQVTQFGKPVTLSCSQTLNHNVMYWYQQKSSQAPKLLFHYYDKDFNNEADTPDNFQSRRPNTSFCFLDIRSPGLGDTAMYLCATSRIATNEKLFFGSGTQLSVL.

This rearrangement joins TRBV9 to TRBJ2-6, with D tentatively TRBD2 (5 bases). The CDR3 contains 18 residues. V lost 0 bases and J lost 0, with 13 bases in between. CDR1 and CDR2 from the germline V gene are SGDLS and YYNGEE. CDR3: CASSVGAREASGANVLTF. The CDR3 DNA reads TGTGCCAGCAGCGTAGGGGCACGGGAAGCCTCTGGGGCCAACGTCCTGACTTTC.

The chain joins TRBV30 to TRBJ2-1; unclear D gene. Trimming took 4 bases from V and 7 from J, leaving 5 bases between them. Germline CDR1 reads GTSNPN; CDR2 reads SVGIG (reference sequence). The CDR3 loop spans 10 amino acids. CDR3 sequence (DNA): TGTGCCTGGAAGGAGAATGAGCAGTTCTTC. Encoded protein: CAWKENEQFF.

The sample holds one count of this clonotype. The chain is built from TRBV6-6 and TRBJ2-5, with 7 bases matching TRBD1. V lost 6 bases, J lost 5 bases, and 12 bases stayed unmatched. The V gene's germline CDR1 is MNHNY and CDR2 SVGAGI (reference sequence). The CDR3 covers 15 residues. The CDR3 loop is CASRPKGAPMETQYF. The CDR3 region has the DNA TGTGCCAGCAGACCGAAGGGGGCCCCAATGGAGACCCAGTACTTC.

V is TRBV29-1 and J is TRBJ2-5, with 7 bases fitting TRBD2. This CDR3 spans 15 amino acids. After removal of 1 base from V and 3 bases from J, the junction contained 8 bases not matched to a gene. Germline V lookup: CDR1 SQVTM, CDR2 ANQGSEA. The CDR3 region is CSVEGGVLAEETQYF. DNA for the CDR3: TGCAGCGTTGAAGGAGGGGTCCTAGCGGAAGAGACCCAGTACTTC.

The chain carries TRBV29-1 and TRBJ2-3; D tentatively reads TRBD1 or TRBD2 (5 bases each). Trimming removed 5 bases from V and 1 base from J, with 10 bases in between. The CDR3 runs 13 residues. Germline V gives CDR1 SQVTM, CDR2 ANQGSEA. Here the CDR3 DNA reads TGCAGCGTTCAAACGGGGCGCACAGATACGCAGTATTTT. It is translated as CSVQTGRTDTQYF.

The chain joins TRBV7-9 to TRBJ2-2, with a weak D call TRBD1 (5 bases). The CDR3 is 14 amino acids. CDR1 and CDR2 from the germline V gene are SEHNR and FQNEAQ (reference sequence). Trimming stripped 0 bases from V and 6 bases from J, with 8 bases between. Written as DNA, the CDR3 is TGTGCCAGCAGCTTAGCCTCAGGGTCCGGGGAGCTGTTTTTT. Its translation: CASSLASGSGELFF.

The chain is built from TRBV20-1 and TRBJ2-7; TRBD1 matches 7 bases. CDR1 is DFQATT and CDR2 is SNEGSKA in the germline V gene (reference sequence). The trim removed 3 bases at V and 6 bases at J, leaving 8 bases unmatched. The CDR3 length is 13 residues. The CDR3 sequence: CSASGTAGSEQYF. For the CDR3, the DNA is TGCAGTGCTAGCGGGACAGCTGGGTCCGAGCAGTACTTC.

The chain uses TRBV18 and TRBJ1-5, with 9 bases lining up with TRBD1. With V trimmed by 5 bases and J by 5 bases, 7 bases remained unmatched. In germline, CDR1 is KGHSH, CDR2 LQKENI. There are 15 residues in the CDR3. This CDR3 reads CASSALQGADQPQHF. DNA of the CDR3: TGTGCCAGCTCAGCATTACAGGGGGCAGATCAGCCCCAGCATTTT.

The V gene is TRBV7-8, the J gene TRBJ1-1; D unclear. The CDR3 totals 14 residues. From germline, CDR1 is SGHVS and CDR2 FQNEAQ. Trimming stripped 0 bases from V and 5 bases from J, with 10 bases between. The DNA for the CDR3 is TGTGCCAGCAGCTTAGCGATGGGGTATACTGAAGCTTTCTTT. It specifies CASSLAMGYTEAFF.

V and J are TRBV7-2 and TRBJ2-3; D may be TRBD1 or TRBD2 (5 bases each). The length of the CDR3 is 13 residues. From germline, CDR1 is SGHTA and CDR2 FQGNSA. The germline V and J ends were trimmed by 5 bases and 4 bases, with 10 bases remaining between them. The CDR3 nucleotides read TGTGCCAGCAGCGCGTTGGGGGCAGATACGCAGTATTTT. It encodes CASSALGADTQYF. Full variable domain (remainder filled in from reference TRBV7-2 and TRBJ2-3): GAGVSQSPSNKVTEKGKDVELRCDPISGHTALYWYRQSLGQGLEFLIYFQGNSAPDKSGLPSDRFSAERTGGSVSTLTIQRTQQEDSAVYLCASSALGADTQYFGPGTRLTVL.

The chain's CDR3 is CASSLDATGHGELFF. For the CDR3, the DNA is TGTGCCAGCAGCTTGGATGCCACAGGGCACGGGGAGCTGTTTTTT. The chain recombines TRBV5-6 with TRBJ2-2, with a weak D call TRBD1 (6 bases). The CDR3 is 15 amino acids. Between the trimmed V and J ends, which lost 0 bases and 7 bases, there was a span of 13 bases. Per germline, CDR1 SGHDT and CDR2 YYEEEE.

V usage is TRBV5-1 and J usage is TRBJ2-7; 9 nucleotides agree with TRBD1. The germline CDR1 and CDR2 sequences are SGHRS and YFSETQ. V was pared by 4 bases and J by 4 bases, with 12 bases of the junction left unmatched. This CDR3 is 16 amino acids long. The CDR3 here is CASSLTSGDRVYEQYF. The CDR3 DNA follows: TGCGCCAGCAGCCTAACGTCGGGGGACAGGGTTTACGAGCAGTACTTC.

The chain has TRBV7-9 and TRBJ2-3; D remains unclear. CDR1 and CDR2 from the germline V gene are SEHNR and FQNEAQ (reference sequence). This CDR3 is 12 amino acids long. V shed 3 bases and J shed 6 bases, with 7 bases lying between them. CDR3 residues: CASSFGEDTQYF. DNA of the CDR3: TGTGCCAGCAGCTTCGGAGAGGATACGCAGTATTTT.

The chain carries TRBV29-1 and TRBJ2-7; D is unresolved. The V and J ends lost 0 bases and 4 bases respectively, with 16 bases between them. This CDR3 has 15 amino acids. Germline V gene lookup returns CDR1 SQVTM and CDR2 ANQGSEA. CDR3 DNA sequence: TGCAGCGTTGAAGATCGGTGGCAGGACCATTACGAGCAGTACTTC. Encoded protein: CSVEDRWQDHYEQYF.

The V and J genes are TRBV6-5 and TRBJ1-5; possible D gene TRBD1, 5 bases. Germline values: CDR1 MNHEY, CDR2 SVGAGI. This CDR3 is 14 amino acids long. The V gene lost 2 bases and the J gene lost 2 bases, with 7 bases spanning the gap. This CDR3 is CASSYGGGNQPQHF. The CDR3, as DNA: TGTGCCAGCAGTTACGGGGGTGGCAATCAGCCCCAGCATTTT.